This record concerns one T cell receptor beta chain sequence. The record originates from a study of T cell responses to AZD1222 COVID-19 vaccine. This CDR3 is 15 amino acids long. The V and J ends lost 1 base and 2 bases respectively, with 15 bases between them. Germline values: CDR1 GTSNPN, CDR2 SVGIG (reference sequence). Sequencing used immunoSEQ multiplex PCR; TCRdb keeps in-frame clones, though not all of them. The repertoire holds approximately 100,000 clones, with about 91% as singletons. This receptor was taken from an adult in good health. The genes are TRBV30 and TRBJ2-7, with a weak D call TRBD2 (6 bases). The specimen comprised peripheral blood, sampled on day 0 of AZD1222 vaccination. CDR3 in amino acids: CAWSASRSGPYEQYF. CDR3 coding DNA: TGTGCCTGGAGTGCGTCTCGCAGCGGGCCCTACGAGCAGTACTTC.